This is a list of T cell receptor beta chains from one sample in a study of T cells in Graves' hyperthyroidism and ophthalmopathy. Using its own MiXCR run on the multiplex PCR reads, TCRdb lists one record per CDR3 protein. This table has over 550,000 distinct CDR3 sequences, approximately 15% appearing once. Sequenced material: blood. These receptors came from a woman younger than 35 with Graves' hyperthyroidism. Both conserved end residues are part of each CDR3. The order of the fields is D gene, V gene, J gene, clone size, CDR3 protein, CDR3 DNA. D genes are given only for firm matches. Size is omitted from some rows. Given values are once, few, many or a class for expanded clones.

TRBD2,TRBV29-1,TRBJ2-5,many,CSVESGGKETQYF,TGCAGCGTTGAAAGCGGGGGAAAAGAGACCCAGTACTTC
-,TRBV29-1,TRBJ2-4,few,CSVVQGAGNIQYF,TGCAGCGTTGTCCAAGGGGCGGGGAACATTCAGTACTTC
-,TRBV24-1,TRBJ2-1,many,CATSDLTSTVNEQFF,TGTGCCACCAGTGATTTAACTAGTACCGTCAATGAGCAGTTCTTC
TRBD1,TRBV20-1,TRBJ2-3,-,CSVELVGPRDRGTDTQYF,TGCAGCGTTGAATTGGTTGGGCCGAGGGACAGGGGCACAGATACGCAGTATTTT
TRBD2,TRBV3-1,TRBJ2-1,-,CASSQYGRGNEQFF,TGTGCCAGCAGCCAATACGGGAGGGGCAATGAGCAGTTCTTC
-,TRBV6-5,TRBJ2-7,many,CASSYSAEGGFYEQYF,TGTGCCAGCAGTTACTCGGCGGAGGGTGGGTTCTACGAGCAGTACTTC
TRBD1,TRBV19,TRBJ1-2,-,CASSIFRRQGGYTF,TGTGCCAGTAGTATATTCAGAAGACAGGGGGGCTACACCTTC
TRBD2,TRBV24-1,TRBJ2-3,many,CATSDALAGASTDTQYF,TGTGCCACCAGTGATGCTCTAGCGGGCGCTAGCACAGATACGCAGTATTTT
-,TRBV12-3/TRBV12-4,TRBJ2-7,many,CASSSGKSNYEQYF,TGTGCCAGCAGTTCAGGGAAATCGAACTACGAGCAGTACTTC
-,TRBV7-2,TRBJ2-7,many,CASSLDRDEQYF,TGTGCCAGCAGCTTAGACAGGGACGAGCAGTACTTC
-,TRBV12-5,TRBJ2-2,-,CASGHTGELFF,TGTGCTAGTGGCCACACCGGGGAGCTGTTTTTT
TRBD1,TRBV20-1,TRBJ2-1,-,CSVHTGGIEQFF,TGCAGTGTCCACACAGGGGGAATTGAGCAGTTCTTC
-,TRBV19,TRBJ1-5,-,CASITRGNSNQPQHF,TGTGCCAGTATCACCAGGGGAAATAGCAATCAGCCCCAGCATTTT
-,TRBV7-2,TRBJ1-2,once,CASSHGGGGNYGYTF,TGTGCCAGCAGTCACGGGGGAGGGGGTAACTATGGCTACACCTTC
-,TRBV6-2/TRBV6-3,TRBJ2-3,-,CASSARFDGTDTQYF,TGTGCCAGCAGTGCCCGTTTCGACGGCACAGATACGCAGTATTTT
TRBD1,TRBV20-1,TRBJ1-5,-,CSARRDSGQPQHF,TGCAGTGCTAGAAGGGACAGCGGTCAGCCCCAGCATTTT
-,TRBV9,TRBJ1-1,many,CASSVELNTEAFF,TGTGCCAGCAGCGTAGAATTGAACACTGAAGCTTTCTTT
-,TRBV27,TRBJ1-2,few,CASSRSGLSANYGYTF,TGTGCCAGCAGCCGATCGGGACTCTCAGCTAACTATGGCTACACCTTC
-,TRBV20-1,TRBJ2-3,few,CSVQPAIKDTQYF,TGCAGTGTTCAACCGGCCATAAAGGATACGCAGTATTTT
TRBD1,TRBV7-9,TRBJ2-5,many,CASSSDRDQETQYF,TGTGCCAGCAGCTCAGACAGGGACCAAGAGACCCAGTACTTC
-,TRBV5-6,TRBJ2-5,-,CATSARETQYF,TGTGCCACCAGTGCCCGGGAGACCCAGTACTTC
-,TRBV11-2,TRBJ2-5,many,CASSLGLRRETQYF,TGTGCCAGCAGCTTAGGCCTTCGCCGGGAGACCCAGTACTTC
-,TRBV6-1,TRBJ1-1,many,CASSDLVGSHFMNTEAFF,TGTGCCAGCAGCGACTTAGTGGGTTCCCATTTCATGAACACTGAAGCTTTCTTT
-,TRBV6-1,TRBJ2-1,many,CASSYSQISSYNEQFF,TGTGCCAGCAGTTATTCACAGATTAGCTCCTACAATGAGCAGTTCTTC
-,TRBV18,TRBJ1-1,-,CASSPLSGLTEAFF,TGTGCCAGCTCACCACTGAGTGGGTTGACTGAAGCTTTCTTT
TRBD1,TRBV20-1,TRBJ2-2,once,CSAPGQGAVTGELFF,TGCAGTGCGCCAGGACAGGGGGCAGTCACCGGGGAGCTGTTTTTT
-,TRBV20-1,TRBJ1-6,once,CSARGWQPNSPLHF,TGCAGTGCTAGAGGTTGGCAGCCTAATTCACCCCTCCACTTT
-,TRBV5-1,TRBJ1-1,many,CASRLYKRTGLNTEAFF,TGCGCCAGCAGATTATACAAGCGAACTGGACTGAACACTGAAGCTTTCTTT
-,TRBV2,TRBJ2-7,many,CASSGLSYEQYF,TGTGCCAGCAGTGGGCTCTCCTACGAGCAGTACTTC
TRBD2,TRBV11-3,TRBJ2-5,few,CASSLGLASWETQYF,TGTGCCAGCAGCTTAGGACTAGCGTCCTGGGAGACCCAGTACTTC
-,TRBV20-1,TRBJ2-7,many,CSARDRGRSFYEQYF,TGCAGTGCTAGAGATCGGGGGAGATCTTTCTACGAGCAGTACTTC
-,TRBV20-1,TRBJ2-1,many,CSARARVNEQFF,TGCAGTGCTAGGGCCCGAGTCAATGAGCAGTTCTTC
TRBD2,TRBV6-5,TRBJ2-2,many,CASSYSKPGLAANTGELFF,TGTGCCAGCAGTTACTCGAAGCCGGGACTAGCGGCGAACACCGGGGAGCTGTTTTTT
-,TRBV5-1,TRBJ2-1,many,CASSLTEYVNEQFF,TGCGCCAGCAGCTTAACCGAATACGTTAATGAGCAGTTCTTC
-,TRBV28,TRBJ1-4,few,CASSLESNEKLFF,TGTGCCAGCAGTTTGGAATCTAATGAAAAACTGTTTTTT
-,TRBV11-2,TRBJ2-1,-,CASSQPTVNEQFF,TGTGCCAGCAGCCAGCCGACAGTCAATGAGCAGTTCTTC
-,TRBV6-5,TRBJ2-7,many,CASSYSRPSDEQYF,TGTGCCAGCAGTTACTCGAGACCATCGGACGAGCAGTACTTC
TRBD1,TRBV14,TRBJ2-5,-,CAGSQNRGKETQYF,TGTGCCGGCAGCCAAAACAGGGGGAAAGAGACCCAGTACTTC
-,TRBV3-1,TRBJ2-4,many,CASSQGVPKNIQYF,TGTGCCAGCAGCCAAGGTGTACCCAAAAACATTCAGTACTTC
-,TRBV4-1,TRBJ1-1,few,CASSQVGGDEEAFF,TGCGCCAGCAGCCAAGTAGGCGGGGACGAAGAAGCTTTCTTT
TRBD2,TRBV6-1,TRBJ2-1,many,CASSEAGLAGTEQFF,TGTGCCAGCAGTGAAGCGGGACTAGCGGGCACGGAGCAGTTCTTC
TRBD1,TRBV18,TRBJ1-2,few,CASSSTGTGHGHGYTF,TGTGCCAGCTCCTCGACAGGGACCGGCCACGGCCATGGCTACACCTTC
-,TRBV19,TRBJ2-7,many,CASSIQSEGPYEQYF,TGTGCCAGTAGTATTCAGTCGGAAGGACCCTACGAGCAGTACTTC
-,TRBV7-6,TRBJ2-1,many,CASSLGSSSSSYNEQFF,TGTGCCAGCAGCTTAGGGTCTAGCTCCAGCTCCTACAATGAGCAGTTCTTC
TRBD2,TRBV10-3,TRBJ2-2,many,CAISESGLAANTGELFF,TGTGCCATCAGTGAGTCCGGACTAGCGGCAAACACCGGGGAGCTGTTTTTT
-,TRBV2,TRBJ2-7,many,CASRGGTGGYEQYF,TGTGCCAGCAGGGGTGGGACCGGAGGGTACGAGCAGTACTTC
TRBD1,TRBV2,TRBJ1-4,many,CASSPEGQGIEKLFF,TGTGCCAGCAGCCCGGAGGGACAGGGAATCGAAAAACTGTTTTTT
-,TRBV11-3,TRBJ2-1,many,CASSLISGGTNEQFF,TGTGCCAGCAGCTTAATTTCGGGGGGCACAAATGAGCAGTTCTTC
-,TRBV7-8,TRBJ2-5,many,CASSAPRSWETQYF,TGTGCCAGCAGCGCGCCGAGGAGCTGGGAGACCCAGTACTTC
-,TRBV5-1,TRBJ2-7,-,CASSSSGPTREQYF,TGCGCCAGCAGCTCTTCAGGGCCAACGCGAGAGCAGTACTTC
TRBD2,TRBV5-1,TRBJ2-3,many,CASSKRESTDTQYF,TGCGCCAGCAGTAAGCGGGAAAGCACAGATACGCAGTATTTT
-,TRBV6-1,TRBJ1-6,-,CASSKRENNSPLHF,TGTGCCAGCAGTAAAAGGGAGAATAATTCACCCCTCCACTTT
-,TRBV3-1,TRBJ2-7,few,CASSLRERTVGEQYF,TGTGCCAGCAGCCTTCGGGAACGGACGGTGGGCGAGCAGTACTTC
-,TRBV15,TRBJ1-2,few,CATSSETQYGYTF,TGTGCCACCAGCAGCGAAACACAGTATGGCTACACCTTC
-,TRBV7-9,TRBJ2-7,few,CASTRDGTSYEQYF,TGTGCCAGCACCCGGGACGGTACTTCCTACGAGCAGTACTTC
-,TRBV6-6,TRBJ1-2,-,CASSYVAGVGYTF,TGTGCCAGCAGTTACGTTGCAGGGGTCGGCTACACCTTC
TRBD2,TRBV4-1,TRBJ2-1,-,CASSQPTSGSGGEQFF,TGCGCCAGCAGCCAACCCACTAGCGGGAGTGGGGGTGAGCAGTTCTTC
-,TRBV28,TRBJ2-1,many,CASSFWLHNEQFF,TGTGCCAGCAGTTTTTGGCTGCACAATGAGCAGTTCTTC
TRBD1,TRBV6-1,TRBJ2-7,few,CASSDGFRDREDEQYF,TGTGCCAGCAGTGACGGCTTCCGGGACAGGGAAGACGAGCAGTACTTC